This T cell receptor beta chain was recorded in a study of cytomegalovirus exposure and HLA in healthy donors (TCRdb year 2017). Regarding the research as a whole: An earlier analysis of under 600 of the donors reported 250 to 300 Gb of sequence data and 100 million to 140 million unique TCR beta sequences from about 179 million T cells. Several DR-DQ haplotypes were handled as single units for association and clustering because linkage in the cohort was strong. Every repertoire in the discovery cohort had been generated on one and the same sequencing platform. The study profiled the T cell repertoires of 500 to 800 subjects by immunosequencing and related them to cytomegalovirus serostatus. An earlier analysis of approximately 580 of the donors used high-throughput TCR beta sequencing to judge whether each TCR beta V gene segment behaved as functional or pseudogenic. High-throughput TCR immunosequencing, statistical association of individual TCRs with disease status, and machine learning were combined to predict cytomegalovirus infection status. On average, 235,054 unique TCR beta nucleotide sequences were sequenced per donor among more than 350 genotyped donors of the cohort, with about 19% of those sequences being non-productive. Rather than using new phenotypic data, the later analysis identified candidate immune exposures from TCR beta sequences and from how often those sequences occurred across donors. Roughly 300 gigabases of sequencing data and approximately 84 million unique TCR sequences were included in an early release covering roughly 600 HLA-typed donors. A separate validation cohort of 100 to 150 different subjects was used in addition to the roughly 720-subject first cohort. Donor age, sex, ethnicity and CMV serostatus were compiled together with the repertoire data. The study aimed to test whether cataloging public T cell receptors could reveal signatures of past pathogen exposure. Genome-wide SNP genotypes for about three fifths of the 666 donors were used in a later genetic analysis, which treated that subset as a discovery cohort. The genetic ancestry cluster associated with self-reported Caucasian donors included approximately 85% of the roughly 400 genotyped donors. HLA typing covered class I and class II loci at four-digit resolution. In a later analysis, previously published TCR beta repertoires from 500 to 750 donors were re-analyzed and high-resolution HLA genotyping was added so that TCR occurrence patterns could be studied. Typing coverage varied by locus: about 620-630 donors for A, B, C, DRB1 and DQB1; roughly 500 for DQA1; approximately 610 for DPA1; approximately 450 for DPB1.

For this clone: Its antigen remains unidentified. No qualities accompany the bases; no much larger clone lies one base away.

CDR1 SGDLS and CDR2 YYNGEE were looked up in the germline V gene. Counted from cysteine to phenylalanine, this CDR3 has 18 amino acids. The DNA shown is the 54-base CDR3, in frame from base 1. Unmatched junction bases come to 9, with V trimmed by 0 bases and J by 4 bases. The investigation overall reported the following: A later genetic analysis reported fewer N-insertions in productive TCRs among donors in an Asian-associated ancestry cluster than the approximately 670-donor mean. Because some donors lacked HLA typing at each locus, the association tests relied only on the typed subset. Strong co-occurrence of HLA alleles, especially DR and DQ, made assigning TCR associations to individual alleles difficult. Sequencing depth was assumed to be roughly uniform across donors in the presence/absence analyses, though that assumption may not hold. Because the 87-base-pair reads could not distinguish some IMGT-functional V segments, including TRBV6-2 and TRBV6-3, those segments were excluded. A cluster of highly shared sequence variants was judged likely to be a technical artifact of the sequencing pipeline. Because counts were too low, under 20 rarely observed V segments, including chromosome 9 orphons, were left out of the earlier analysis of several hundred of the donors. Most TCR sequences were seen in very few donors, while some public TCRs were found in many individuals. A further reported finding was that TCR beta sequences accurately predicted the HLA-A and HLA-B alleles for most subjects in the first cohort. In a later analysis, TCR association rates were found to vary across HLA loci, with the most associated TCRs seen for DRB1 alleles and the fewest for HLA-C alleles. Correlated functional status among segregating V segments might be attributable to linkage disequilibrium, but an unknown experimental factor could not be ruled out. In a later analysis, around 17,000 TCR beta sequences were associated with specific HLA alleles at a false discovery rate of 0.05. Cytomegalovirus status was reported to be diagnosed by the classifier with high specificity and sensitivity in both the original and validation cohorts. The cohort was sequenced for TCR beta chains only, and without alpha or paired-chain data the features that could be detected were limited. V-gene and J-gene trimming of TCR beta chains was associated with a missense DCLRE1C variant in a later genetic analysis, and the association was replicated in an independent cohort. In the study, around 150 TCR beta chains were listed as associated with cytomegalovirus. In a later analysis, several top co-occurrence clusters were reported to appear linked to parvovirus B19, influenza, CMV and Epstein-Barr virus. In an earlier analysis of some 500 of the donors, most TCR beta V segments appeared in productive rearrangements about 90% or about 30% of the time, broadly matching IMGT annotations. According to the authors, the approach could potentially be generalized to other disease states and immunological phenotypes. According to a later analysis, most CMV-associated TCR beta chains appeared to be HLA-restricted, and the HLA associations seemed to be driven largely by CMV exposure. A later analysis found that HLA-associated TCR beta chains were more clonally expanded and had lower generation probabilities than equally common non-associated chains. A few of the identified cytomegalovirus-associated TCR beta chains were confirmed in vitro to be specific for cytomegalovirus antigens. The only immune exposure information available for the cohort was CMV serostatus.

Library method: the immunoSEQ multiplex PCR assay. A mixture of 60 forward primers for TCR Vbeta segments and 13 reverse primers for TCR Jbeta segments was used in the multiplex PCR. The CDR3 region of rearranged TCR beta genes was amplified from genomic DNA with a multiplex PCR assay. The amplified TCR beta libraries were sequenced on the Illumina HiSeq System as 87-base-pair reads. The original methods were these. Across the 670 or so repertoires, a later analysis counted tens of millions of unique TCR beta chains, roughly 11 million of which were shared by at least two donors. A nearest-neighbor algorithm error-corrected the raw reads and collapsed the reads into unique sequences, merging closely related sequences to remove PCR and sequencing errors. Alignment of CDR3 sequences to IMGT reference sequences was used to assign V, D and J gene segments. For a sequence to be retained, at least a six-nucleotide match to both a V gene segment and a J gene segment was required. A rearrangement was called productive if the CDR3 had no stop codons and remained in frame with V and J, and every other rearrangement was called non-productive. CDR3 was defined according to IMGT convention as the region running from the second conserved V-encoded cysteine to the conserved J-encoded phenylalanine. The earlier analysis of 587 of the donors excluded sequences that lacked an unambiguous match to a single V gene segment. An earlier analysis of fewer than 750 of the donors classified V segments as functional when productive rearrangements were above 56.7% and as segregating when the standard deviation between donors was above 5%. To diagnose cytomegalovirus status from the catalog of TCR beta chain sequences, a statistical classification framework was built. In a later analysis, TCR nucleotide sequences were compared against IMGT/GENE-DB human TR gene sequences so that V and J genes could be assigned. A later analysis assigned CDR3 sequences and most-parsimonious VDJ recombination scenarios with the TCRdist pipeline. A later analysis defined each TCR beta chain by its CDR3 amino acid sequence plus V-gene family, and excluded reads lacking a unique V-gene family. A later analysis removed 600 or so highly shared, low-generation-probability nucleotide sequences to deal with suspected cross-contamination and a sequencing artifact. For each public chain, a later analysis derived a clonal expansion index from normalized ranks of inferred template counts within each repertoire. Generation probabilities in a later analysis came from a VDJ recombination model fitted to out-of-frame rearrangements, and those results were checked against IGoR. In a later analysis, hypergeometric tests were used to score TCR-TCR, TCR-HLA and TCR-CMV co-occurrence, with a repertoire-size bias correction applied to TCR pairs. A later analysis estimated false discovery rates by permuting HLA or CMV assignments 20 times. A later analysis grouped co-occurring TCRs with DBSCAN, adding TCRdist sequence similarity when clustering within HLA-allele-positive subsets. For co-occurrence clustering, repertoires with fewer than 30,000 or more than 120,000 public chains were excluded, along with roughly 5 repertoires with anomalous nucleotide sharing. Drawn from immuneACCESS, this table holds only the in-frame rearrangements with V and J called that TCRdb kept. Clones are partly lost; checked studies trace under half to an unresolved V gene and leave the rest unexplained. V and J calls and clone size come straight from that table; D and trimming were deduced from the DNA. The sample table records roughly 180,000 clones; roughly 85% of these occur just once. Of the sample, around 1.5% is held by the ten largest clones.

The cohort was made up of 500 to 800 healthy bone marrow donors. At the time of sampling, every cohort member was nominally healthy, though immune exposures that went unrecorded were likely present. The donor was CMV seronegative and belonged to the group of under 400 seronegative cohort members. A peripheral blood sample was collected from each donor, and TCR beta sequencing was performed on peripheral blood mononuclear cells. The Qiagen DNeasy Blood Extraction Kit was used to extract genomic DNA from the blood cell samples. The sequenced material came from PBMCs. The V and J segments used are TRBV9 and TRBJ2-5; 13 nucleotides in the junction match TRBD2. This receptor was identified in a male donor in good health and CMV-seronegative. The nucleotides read TGTGCCAGCAGCGTAGGGGTGGGGGGACTAGCGGGGCGAGAGACCCAGTACTTC. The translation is CASSVGVGGLAGRETQYF.